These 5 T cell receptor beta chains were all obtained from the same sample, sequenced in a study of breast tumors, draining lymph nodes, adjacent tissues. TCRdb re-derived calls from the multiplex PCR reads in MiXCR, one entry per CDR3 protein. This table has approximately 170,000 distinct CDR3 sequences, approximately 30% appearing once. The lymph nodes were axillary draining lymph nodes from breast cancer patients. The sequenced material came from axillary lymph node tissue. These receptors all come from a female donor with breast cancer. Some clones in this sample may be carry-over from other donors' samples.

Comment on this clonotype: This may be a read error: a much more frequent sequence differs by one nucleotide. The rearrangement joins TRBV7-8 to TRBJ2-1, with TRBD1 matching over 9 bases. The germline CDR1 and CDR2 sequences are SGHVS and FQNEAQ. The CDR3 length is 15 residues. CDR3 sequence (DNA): TGTGCCAGCAGCCCTGGGACAGGGAAAGCTCCTGAGCAGCTCTTC. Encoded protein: CASSPGTGKAPEQLF.

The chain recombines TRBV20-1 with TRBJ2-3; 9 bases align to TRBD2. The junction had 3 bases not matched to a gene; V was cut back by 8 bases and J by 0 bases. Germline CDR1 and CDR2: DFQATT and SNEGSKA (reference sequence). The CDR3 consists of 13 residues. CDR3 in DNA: TGCAGTTTAACTAGCGGGAGCACAGATACGCAGTATTTT. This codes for CSLTSGSTDTQYF.

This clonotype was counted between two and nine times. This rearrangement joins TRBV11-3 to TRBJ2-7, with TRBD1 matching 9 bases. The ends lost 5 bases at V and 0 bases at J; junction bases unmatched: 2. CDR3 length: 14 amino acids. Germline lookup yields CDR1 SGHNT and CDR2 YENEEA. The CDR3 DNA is TGTGCCAGCAGCCGGGACAGGGTCTCCTACGAGCAGTACTTC. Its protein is CASSRDRVSYEQYF.

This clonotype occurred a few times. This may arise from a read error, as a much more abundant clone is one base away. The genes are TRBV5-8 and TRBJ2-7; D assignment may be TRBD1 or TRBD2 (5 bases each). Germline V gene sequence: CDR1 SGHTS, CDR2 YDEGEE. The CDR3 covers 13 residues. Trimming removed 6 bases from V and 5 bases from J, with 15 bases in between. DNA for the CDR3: TGTGCCAGCACGCGAGGGGCGCCCAACGAGCAGTACTTC. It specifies CASTRGAPNEQYF. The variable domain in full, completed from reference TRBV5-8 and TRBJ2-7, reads EAGVTQSPTHLIKTRGQQATLRCSPISGHTSVYWYQQALGLGLQFLLWYDEGEERNRGNFPPRFSGRQFPNYSSELNVNALELEDSALYLCASTRGAPNEQYFGPGTRLTVT.

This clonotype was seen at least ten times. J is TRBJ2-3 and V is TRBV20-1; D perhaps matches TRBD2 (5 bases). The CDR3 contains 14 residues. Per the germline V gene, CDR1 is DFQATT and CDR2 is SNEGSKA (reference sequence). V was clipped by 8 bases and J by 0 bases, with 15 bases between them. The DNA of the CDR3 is TGCAGTTCGTCGGTTGGCGGGAGCACAGATACGCAGTATTTT. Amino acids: CSSSVGGSTDTQYF.